This T cell receptor beta chain emerged from a study of shared T cell receptors in the human thymus. TCRdb's table, derived via immunoSEQ multiplex PCR, lists solely in-frame clones and lacks some. In the table there are hundreds of thousands of clones, 88% of which are singletons. CDR3 length: 18 amino acids. Trimming took off 4 bases at V and 0 bases at J, with 19 bases between the two ends. The germline V gene has CDR1 SNHLY and CDR2 FYNNEI. The same sample was also used in a study of human thymus T cells. This second report adds: Donors were healthy Finnish infants having corrective surgery for congenital heart defects. The thymus was resected at corrective cardiac surgery. Across thymic and blood repertoires, the usage of V and J genes appeared to be biased.

The sequence was obtained from a boy under two years old with a congenital heart defect. The sample comprised thymocytes. The genes are TRBV2 and TRBJ2-1; D is perhaps TRBD1 (6 bases). The DNA for the CDR3 is TGTGCCAGCAGTGCAAACACTAAGGGGGTTCTCTCCTACAATGAGCAGTTCTTC. Amino acid sequence: CASSANTKGVLSYNEQFF.